Listed below are T cell receptor beta chains from one sample, sequenced in a study of breast tumors, draining lymph nodes, adjacent tissues. TCRdb re-analysed the multiplex PCR reads in MiXCR, keeping a single row per CDR3 protein. This sample has fewer than 85,000 distinct CDR3 sequences, with roughly 19% found just once. Sequencing input: axillary lymph node tissue. The origin of the receptors is a female donor with breast cancer. Some clones in this sample may be carry-over from other donors' samples. The CDR3 runs from the conserved cysteine through the conserved F or W. Fields, in order: CDR3 protein, V gene, J gene.

CASSLGGDRRVQPQHF	TRBV7-2	TRBJ1-5
CSASLAGYPVQETQYF	TRBV20-1	TRBJ2-5
CASSIIDPDEQFF	TRBV19	TRBJ2-1
CASSQEGQGGTGELFF	TRBV4-1	TRBJ2-2
CASSWGGESEQYF	TRBV6-6	TRBJ2-7
CASSVGDGPLYEQYF	TRBV9	TRBJ2-7
CASSLVRRHTDTQYF	TRBV5-6	TRBJ2-3
CASSLGARDGYNEQFF	TRBV11-3	TRBJ2-1
CASSPIRLGLSYEQYF	TRBV28	TRBJ2-7
CASSYFQGASYEQYF	TRBV6-5	TRBJ2-7
CASIQGGEKLFF	TRBV6-1	TRBJ1-4
CASSYWPAGEPRSDTQYF	TRBV6-2/TRBV6-3	TRBJ2-3
CSARDGGSYNSPLHF	TRBV20-1	TRBJ1-6
CASSPSGVAGELFF	TRBV7-9	TRBJ2-2
CASSLMYEQYF	TRBV11-2	TRBJ2-7
CASSDQGLAKGTQYF	TRBV2	TRBJ2-5
CASSRDRTYGYTF	TRBV6-2/TRBV6-3	TRBJ1-2
CASSDDREETQYF	TRBV10-1	TRBJ2-5
CASSLYGSETQYF	TRBV5-1	TRBJ2-5
CASSFSSSYEQYF	TRBV27	TRBJ2-7
CASSSTGPSGPQHF	TRBV7-9	TRBJ1-5
CASSQEDGTRQYF	TRBV4-3	TRBJ2-3
CASSRGNMNTEAFF	TRBV6-5	TRBJ1-1
CASSFSPVEGYTF	TRBV27	TRBJ1-2
CASSRTGTGASEQYF	TRBV19	TRBJ2-7
CAIAPTGSSYEQYF	TRBV10-3	TRBJ2-7